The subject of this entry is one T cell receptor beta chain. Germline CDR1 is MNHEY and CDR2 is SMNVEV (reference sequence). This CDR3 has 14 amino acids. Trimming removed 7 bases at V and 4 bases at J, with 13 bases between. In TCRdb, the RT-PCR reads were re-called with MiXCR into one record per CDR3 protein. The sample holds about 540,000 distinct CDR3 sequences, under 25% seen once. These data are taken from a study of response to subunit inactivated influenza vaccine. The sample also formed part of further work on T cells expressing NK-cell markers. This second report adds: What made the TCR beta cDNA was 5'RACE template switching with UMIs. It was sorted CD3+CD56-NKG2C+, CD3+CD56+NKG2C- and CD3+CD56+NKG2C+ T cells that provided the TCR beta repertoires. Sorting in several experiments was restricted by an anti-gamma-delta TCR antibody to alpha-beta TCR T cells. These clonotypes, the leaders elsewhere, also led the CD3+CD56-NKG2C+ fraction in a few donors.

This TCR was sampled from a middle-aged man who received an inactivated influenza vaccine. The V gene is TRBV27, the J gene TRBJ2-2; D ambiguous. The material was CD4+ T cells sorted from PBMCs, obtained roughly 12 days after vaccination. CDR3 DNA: TGTGCCAGCACCAGGTGGCAGCGCACCGGGGAGCTGTTTTTT. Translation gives CASTRWQRTGELFF.